This T cell receptor beta chain came from a study of cytomegalovirus exposure and HLA in healthy donors. On this clone: The antigen remains unidentified.

The CDR3 sequence is 12 residues long. Trimming took 5 bases from V and 4 from J, leaving 9 bases between them. Germline-derived CDR1 and CDR2 are MDHEN and SYDVKM. PCR involved 60 Vbeta and 13 Jbeta primers. TCRdb's copy holds only in-frame clones and misses some; the assay was immunoSEQ multiplex PCR. The sample's table shows 200,000 to 250,000 clones. Broader study findings: As a later analysis showed, a missense DCLRE1C variant was linked to trimming of TCR beta V- and J-genes. Earlier analysis looked at TCR beta V segments, and most were productive about 90% or about 30% of the time.

Sequencing was performed on PBMCs. The TCR sequence derives from a girl aged 2 to 10 in good health and CMV-seropositive. The chain employs TRBV28 and TRBJ2-7; D gene unclear. The CDR3: CASSPSGYEQYF. The CDR3 region has the DNA TGTGCCAGCAGTCCCTCAGGATACGAGCAGTACTTC. Combining the CDR3 with reference TRBV28 and TRBJ2-7 gives the whole variable domain DVKVTQSSRYLVKRTGEKVFLECVQDMDHENMFWYRQDPGLGLRLIYFSYDVKMKEKGDIPEGYSVSREKKERFSLILESASTNQTSMYLCASSPSGYEQYFGPGTRLTVT.